This entry concerns a single TCR beta chain. This entry is derived from a study of blood T cell repertoires in COVID-19. About the research overall: Donors in the United States, Italy and Spain gave samples during acute or convalescent COVID-19.

Original methodology: Reference gene primers were amplified, and this amplification served to estimate nucleated cell counts. Profiled with immunoSEQ multiplex PCR; TCRdb holds only in-frame clones, not every one. V and J calls and clone size come straight from that table; D and trimming were deduced from the DNA. The sample lists roughly 200,000 clones; roughly 89% were seen once. This clonotype was obtained from a man aged 40-49 years with acute or convalescent COVID-19. The sample comprised peripheral blood.

In DNA form, the CDR3 reads TGTGCCACCAGTGATAAGACAGGGGGCAACTATGGCTACACCTTC. Its translation: CATSDKTGGNYGYTF. The chain is built from TRBV24-1 and TRBJ1-2; TRBD1 aligns across 10 bases. CDR1 KGHDR and CDR2 SFDVKD come from the germline V gene. There are 15 residues in the CDR3. J gave up 2 bases and V 3 bases, and 2 bases lay outside the gene matches.